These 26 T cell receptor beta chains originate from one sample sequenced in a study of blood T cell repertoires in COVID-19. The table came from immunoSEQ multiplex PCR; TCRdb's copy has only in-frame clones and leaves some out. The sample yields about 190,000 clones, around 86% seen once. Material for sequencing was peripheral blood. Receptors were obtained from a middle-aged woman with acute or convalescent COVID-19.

CDR3 DNA: TGTGCCAGCAGTGAATCACAGGTCAATCAGCCCCAGCATTTT. Translating gives CASSESQVNQPQHF. This chain connects TRBV6-1 to TRBJ1-5; a possible D gene is TRBD1 (5 bases). The germline V gene encodes CDR1 MNHNS and CDR2 SASEGT. This CDR3 region has 14 residues. Trimming stripped 2 bases from V and 3 bases from J, with 8 bases between.

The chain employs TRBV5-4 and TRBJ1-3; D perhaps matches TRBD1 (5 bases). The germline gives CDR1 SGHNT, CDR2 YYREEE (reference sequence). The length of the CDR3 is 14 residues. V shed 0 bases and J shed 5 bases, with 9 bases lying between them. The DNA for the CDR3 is TGTGCCAGCAGCTTGGGGGGCAGGAGAAACACCATATATTTT. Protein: CASSLGGRRNTIYF.

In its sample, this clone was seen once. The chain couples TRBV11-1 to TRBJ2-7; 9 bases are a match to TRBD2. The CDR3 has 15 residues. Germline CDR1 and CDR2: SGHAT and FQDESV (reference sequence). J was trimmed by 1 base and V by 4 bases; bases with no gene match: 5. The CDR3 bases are TGTGCCAGCAGCTCTGGACTAGCGAGATCCTACGAGCAGTACTTC. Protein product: CASSSGLARSYEQYF.

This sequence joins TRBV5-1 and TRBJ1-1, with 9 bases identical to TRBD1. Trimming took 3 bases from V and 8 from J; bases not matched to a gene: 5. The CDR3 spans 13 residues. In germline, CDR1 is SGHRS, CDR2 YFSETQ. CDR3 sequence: CASSSGTGNEAFF. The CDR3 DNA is TGCGCCAGCAGCTCGGGGACAGGGAACGAAGCTTTCTTT.

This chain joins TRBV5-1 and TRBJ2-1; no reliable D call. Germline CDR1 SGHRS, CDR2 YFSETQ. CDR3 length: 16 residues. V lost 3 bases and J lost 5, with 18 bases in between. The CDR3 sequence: CASSSPLQSKDNEQFF. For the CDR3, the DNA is TGCGCCAGCAGCTCCCCGCTGCAATCTAAAGACAATGAGCAGTTCTTC.

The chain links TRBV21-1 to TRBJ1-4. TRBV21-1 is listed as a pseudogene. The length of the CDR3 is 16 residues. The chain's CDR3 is CASSQEWEGTNEKLFF. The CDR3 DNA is TGTGCCAGCAGCCAAGAGTGGGAGGGGACTAATGAAAAACTGTTTTTT.

The CDR3 sequence: CSVGGGLHTYEQYF. CDR3 coding DNA: TGCAGCGTGGGAGGGGGGCTCCACACCTACGAGCAGTACTTC. The chain carries TRBV29-1 and TRBJ2-7; tentatively, D is TRBD2 (7 bases). The CDR3 extends over 14 amino acids. The V end was cut by 6 bases, the J end by 2 bases, with 17 bases between. CDR1 SQVTM and CDR2 ANQGSEA come from the germline V gene.

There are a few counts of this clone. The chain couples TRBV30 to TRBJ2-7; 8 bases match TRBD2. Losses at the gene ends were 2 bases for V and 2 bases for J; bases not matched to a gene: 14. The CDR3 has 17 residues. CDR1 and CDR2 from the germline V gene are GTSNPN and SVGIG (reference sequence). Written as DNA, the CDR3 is TGTGCCTGGAGTCCACCTCCTCGACTAGCGTCAACCTACGAGCAGTACTTC. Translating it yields CAWSPPPRLASTYEQYF.

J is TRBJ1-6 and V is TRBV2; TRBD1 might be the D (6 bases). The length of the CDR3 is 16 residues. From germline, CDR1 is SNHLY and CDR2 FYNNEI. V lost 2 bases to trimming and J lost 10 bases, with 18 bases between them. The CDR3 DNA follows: TGTGCCAGCAGTGAAAATTTGGCCAGGGGCGGATCACCCCTCCACTTT. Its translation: CASSENLARGGSPLHF.

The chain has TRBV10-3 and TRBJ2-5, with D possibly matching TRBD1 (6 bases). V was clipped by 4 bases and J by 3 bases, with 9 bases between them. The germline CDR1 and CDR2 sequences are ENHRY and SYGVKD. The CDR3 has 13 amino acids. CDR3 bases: TGTGCCATCAGTGGAGAGGGGGAAGAGACCCAGTACTTC. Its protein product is CAISGEGEETQYF.

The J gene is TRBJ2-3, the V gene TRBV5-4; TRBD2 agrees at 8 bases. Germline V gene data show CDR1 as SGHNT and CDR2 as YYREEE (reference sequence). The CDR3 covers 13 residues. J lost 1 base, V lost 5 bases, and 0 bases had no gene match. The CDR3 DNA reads TGTGCCAGCAGGACTAGCGGCACAGATACGCAGTATTTT. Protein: CASRTSGTDTQYF.

This chain's CDR3 is CASSLGGARGRGNTIYF. Here the CDR3 DNA reads TGTGCCAGCAGCTTAGGAGGGGCCAGGGGGAGGGGAAACACCATATATTTT. This chain uses TRBV7-2 with TRBJ1-3; TRBD1 aligns across 7 bases. Germline V lookup: CDR1 SGHTA, CDR2 FQGNSA. V lost 1 base to trimming and J lost 4 bases; unmatched junction nucleotides: 10. The CDR3 extends over 17 amino acids. The variable domain in full, with the rest retrieved from reference TRBV7-2 and TRBJ1-3, is GAGVSQSPSNKVTEKGKDVELRCDPISGHTALYWYRQSLGQGLEFLIYFQGNSAPDKSGLPSDRFSAERTGGSVSTLTIQRTQQEDSAVYLCASSLGGARGRGNTIYFGEGSWLTVV.

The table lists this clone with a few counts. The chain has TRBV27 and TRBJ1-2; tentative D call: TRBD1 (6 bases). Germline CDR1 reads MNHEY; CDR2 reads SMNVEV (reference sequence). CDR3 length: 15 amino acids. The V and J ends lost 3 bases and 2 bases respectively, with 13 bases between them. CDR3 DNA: TGTGCCAGCAGTTTGAGAACAGGGTTCAACTATGGCTACACCTTC. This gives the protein CASSLRTGFNYGYTF.

The CDR3 here is CASSVAPTGDGNTIYF. Written as DNA, the CDR3 is TGTGCCAGCAGCGTAGCCCCGACAGGGGACGGAAACACCATATATTTT. This chain joins TRBV9 and TRBJ1-3, with 8 bases identical to TRBD1. V trimming: 0 bases; J trimming: 4 bases; junction bases outside the gene matches: 6. The CDR3 has 16 amino acids. Germline CDR1 reads SGDLS; CDR2 reads YYNGEE.

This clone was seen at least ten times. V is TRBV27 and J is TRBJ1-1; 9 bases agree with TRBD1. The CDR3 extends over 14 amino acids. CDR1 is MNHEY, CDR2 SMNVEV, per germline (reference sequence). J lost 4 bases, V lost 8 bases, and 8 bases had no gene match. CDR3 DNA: TGTGCCAGCCAGGGTGGGACAGGGACCACTGAAGCTTTCTTT. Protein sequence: CASQGGTGTTEAFF.

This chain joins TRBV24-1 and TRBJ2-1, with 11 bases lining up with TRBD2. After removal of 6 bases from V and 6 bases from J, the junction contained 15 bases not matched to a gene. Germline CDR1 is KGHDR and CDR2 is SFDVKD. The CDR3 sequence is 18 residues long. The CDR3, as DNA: TGTGCCACCAGTCAGTGGGGATCCGGGACTAGCGGATTCAATGAGCAGTTCTTC. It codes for CATSQWGSGTSGFNEQFF.

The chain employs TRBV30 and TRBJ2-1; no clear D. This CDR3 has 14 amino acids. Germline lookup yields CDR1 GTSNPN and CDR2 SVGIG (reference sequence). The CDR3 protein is CARSHGQAYNEQFF. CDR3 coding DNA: TGTGCACGGAGTCATGGGCAGGCTTACAATGAGCAGTTCTTC. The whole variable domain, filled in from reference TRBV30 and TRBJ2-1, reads SQTIHQWPATLVQPVGSPLSLECTVEGTSNPNLYWYRQAAGRGLQLLFYSVGIGQISSEVPQNLSASRPQDRQFILSSKKLLLSDSGFYLCARSHGQAYNEQFFGPGTRLTVL.

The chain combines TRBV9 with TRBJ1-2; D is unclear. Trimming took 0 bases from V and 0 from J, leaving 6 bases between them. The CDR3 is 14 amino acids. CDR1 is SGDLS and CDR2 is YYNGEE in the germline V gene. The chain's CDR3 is CASSVDMSNYGYTF. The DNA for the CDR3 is TGTGCCAGCAGCGTAGACATGTCTAACTATGGCTACACCTTC.

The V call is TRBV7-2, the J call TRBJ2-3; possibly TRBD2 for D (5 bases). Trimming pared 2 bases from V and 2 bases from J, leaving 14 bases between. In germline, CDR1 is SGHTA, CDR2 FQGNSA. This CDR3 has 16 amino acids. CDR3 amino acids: CASSLLPAVTTDTQYF. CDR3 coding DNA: TGTGCCAGCAGCTTATTACCAGCGGTGACCACAGATACGCAGTATTTT.

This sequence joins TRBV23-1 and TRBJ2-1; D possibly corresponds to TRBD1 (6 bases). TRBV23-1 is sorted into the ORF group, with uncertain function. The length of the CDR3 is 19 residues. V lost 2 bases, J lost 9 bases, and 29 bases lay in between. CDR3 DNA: TGCGCCAGCAGTCAACCCGAACAGGGTTCTCCGCCTTATTACGGTGAGCAGTTCTTC. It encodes CASSQPEQGSPPYYGEQFF.

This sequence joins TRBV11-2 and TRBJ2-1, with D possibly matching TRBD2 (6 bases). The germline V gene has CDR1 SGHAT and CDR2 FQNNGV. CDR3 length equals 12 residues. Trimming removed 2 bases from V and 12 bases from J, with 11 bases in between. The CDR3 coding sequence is TGTGCCAGCAGCTTATCGGCGGGGCTGCAGTTCTTC. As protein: CASSLSAGLQFF. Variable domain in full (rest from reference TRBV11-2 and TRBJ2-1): EAGVAQSPRYKIIEKRQSVAFWCNPISGHATLYWYQQILGQGPKLLIQFQNNGVVDDSQLPKDRFSAERLKGVDSTLKIQPAKLEDSAVYLCASSLSAGLQFFGPGTRLTVL.

The CDR3 loop is CASSLSRGTGANVLTF. The CDR3 DNA is TGCGCCAGCAGCTTGAGCAGGGGAACTGGGGCCAACGTCCTGACTTTC. The gene calls are TRBV5-1 and TRBJ2-6, with D possibly being TRBD1 (6 bases). Germline V gene lookup returns CDR1 SGHRS and CDR2 YFSETQ. This CDR3 has 16 amino acids. Trimming took 1 base from V and 2 from J, leaving 10 bases between them.

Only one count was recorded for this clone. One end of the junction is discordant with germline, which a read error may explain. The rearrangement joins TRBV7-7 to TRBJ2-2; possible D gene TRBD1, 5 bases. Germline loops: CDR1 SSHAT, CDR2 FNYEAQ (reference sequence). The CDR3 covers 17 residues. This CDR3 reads CASSLTLQSPGTGELFF. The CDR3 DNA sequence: TGTGCTAGCAGCTTGACCCTACAGTCCCCAGGGACCGGGGAGCTGTTTTTT.

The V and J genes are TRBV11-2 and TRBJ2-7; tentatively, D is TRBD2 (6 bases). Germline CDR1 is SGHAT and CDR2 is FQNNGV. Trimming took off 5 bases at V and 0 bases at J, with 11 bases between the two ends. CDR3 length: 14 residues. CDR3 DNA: TGTGCCAGCAGCCTCGGGGACTTCTCCTACGAGCAGTACTTC. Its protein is CASSLGDFSYEQYF. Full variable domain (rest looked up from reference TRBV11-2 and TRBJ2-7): EAGVAQSPRYKIIEKRQSVAFWCNPISGHATLYWYQQILGQGPKLLIQFQNNGVVDDSQLPKDRFSAERLKGVDSTLKIQPAKLEDSAVYLCASSLGDFSYEQYFGPGTRLTVT.

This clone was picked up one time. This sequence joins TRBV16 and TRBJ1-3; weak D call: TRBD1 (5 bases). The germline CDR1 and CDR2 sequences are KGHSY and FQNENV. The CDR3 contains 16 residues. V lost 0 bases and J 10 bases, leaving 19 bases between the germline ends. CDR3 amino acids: CASSQSRPEGTHTIYF. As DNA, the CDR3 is TGTGCCAGCAGCCAATCTCGGCCGGAGGGGACTCATACCATATATTTT.

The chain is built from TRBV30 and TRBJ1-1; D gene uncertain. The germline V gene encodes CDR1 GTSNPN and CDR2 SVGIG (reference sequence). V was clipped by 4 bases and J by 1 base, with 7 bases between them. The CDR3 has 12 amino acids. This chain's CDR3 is CAWIGENTEAFF. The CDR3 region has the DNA TGTGCCTGGATCGGGGAGAACACTGAAGCTTTCTTT.